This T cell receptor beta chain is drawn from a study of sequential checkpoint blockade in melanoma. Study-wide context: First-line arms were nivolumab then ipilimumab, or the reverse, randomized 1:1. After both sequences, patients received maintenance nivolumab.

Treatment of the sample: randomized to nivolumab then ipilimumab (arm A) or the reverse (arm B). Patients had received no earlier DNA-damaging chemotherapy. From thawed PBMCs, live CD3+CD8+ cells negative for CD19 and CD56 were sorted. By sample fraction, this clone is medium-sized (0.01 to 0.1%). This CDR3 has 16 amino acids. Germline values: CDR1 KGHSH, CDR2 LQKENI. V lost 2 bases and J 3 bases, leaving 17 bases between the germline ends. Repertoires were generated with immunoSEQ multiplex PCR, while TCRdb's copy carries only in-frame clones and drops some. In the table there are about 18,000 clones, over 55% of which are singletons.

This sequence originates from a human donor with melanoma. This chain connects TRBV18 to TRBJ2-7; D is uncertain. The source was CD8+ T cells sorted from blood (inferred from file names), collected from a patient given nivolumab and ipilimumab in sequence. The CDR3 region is CASSPGWAGSIYEQYF. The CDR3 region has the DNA TGTGCCAGCTCACCAGGGTGGGCAGGCTCCATCTACGAGCAGTACTTC.